Listed below are T cell receptor beta chains from one sample, sequenced in a study of shared clonotypes between healthy human individuals. Profiling relied on immunoSEQ multiplex PCR, and the TCRdb table lists in-frame clones only, not all of them. The sample yields about 2 million clones, less than 95% seen once. Sequenced material: naive CD8+ T cells sorted from blood. The receptors shown here come from a man between 18 and 29 years old in good health. Each CDR3 is given with its conserved first and last residue. D genes are given only for firm matches. Size tells how often a clone was seen (once, few, many) or the class of an expanded clone, and some rows leave it out.

d_call: NA
j_call: TRBJ2-7
v_call: TRBV4-3
clone_size: NA
cdr3_aa: CASSQDLLGEQYF
cdr3_nt: TGCGCCAGCAGCCAAGACCTTCTAGGGGAGCAGTACTTC

d_call: NA
j_call: TRBJ2-1
v_call: TRBV4-1
clone_size: NA
cdr3_aa: CASSQELAHLGNEQFF
cdr3_nt: TGCGCCAGCAGCCAAGAACTAGCCCACTTAGGGAATGAGCAGTTCTTC

d_call: NA
j_call: TRBJ2-2
v_call: TRBV29-1
clone_size: NA
cdr3_aa: CSTRTAAGTGELFF
cdr3_nt: TGCAGCACTAGGACCGCCGCGGGCACCGGGGAGCTGTTTTTT

d_call: TRBD2
j_call: TRBJ2-1
v_call: TRBV6-6
clone_size: NA
cdr3_aa: CASTETAGAYNEQFF
cdr3_nt: TGTGCCAGCACCGAAACGGCGGGAGCATACAATGAGCAGTTCTTC

d_call: TRBD2
j_call: TRBJ2-3
v_call: TRBV9
clone_size: NA
cdr3_aa: CASSGADSGRTTDTQYF
cdr3_nt: TGTGCCAGCAGCGGAGCGGATAGCGGGAGGACCACAGATACGCAGTATTTT

d_call: NA
j_call: TRBJ2-5
v_call: TRBV2
clone_size: NA
cdr3_aa: CASIPPLRETQYF
cdr3_nt: TGTGCCAGCATTCCCCCTCTACGGGAGACCCAGTACTTC

d_call: NA
j_call: TRBJ1-1
v_call: TRBV5-1
clone_size: NA
cdr3_aa: CASSLVVGTAALEAFF
cdr3_nt: TGCGCCAGCAGCTTAGTCGTCGGGACGGCCGCACTTGAAGCTTTCTTT

d_call: TRBD2
j_call: TRBJ2-5
v_call: TRBV11-2
clone_size: once
cdr3_aa: CASSPPRGITSGLTETQYF
cdr3_nt: TGTGCCAGCAGCCCCCCTCGGGGGATTACTAGCGGGTTGACAGAGACCCAGTACTTC

d_call: NA
j_call: TRBJ1-2
v_call: TRBV30
clone_size: NA
cdr3_aa: CAWTGPGTEENYGYTF
cdr3_nt: TGTGCCTGGACGGGACCTGGGACGGAGGAAAACTATGGCTACACCTTC

d_call: NA
j_call: TRBJ1-5
v_call: TRBV10-3
clone_size: once
cdr3_aa: CAISEWGPQNQPQHF
cdr3_nt: TGTGCCATCAGTGAGTGGGGCCCACAGAATCAGCCCCAGCATTTT

d_call: NA
j_call: TRBJ1-1
v_call: TRBV28
clone_size: NA
cdr3_aa: CASSFTPENTEAFF
cdr3_nt: TGTGCCAGCAGTTTTACTCCAGAGAACACTGAAGCTTTCTTT

d_call: NA
j_call: TRBJ2-2
v_call: TRBV30
clone_size: NA
cdr3_aa: CAWSFGEGGELFF
cdr3_nt: NA

d_call: TRBD2
j_call: TRBJ2-7
v_call: TRBV29-1
clone_size: NA
cdr3_aa: CSVYSSGYEQYF
cdr3_nt: TGCAGCGTTTATTCTAGCGGGTACGAGCAGTACTTC

d_call: NA
j_call: TRBJ2-7
v_call: TRBV11-2
clone_size: NA
cdr3_aa: CASSPIGPGSYEQYF
cdr3_nt: TGTGCCAGCAGCCCTATAGGCCCCGGGTCCTACGAGCAGTACTTC

d_call: TRBD1
j_call: TRBJ1-6
v_call: TRBV6-5
clone_size: NA
cdr3_aa: CASTETGVNNSPLHF
cdr3_nt: TGTGCCAGCACCGAGACAGGGGTGAATAATTCACCCCTCCACTTT

d_call: NA
j_call: TRBJ2-5
v_call: TRBV2
clone_size: NA
cdr3_aa: CASRLGRIQETQYF
cdr3_nt: TGTGCCAGCAGACTTGGACGGATCCAAGAGACCCAGTACTTC

d_call: NA
j_call: TRBJ1-6
v_call: TRBV7-3
clone_size: NA
cdr3_aa: CASSPTRTDPGSYNSPLHF
cdr3_nt: TGTGCCAGCAGCCCCACCCGGACAGATCCAGGCTCCTATAATTCACCCCTCCACTTT

d_call: TRBD2
j_call: TRBJ2-3
v_call: TRBV4-3
clone_size: once
cdr3_aa: CASSQTLAGLTLTQYF
cdr3_nt: TGCGCCAGCAGCCAAACGCTAGCGGGTCTTACTTTAACGCAGTATTTT

d_call: TRBD2
j_call: TRBJ2-7
v_call: TRBV5-6
clone_size: NA
cdr3_aa: CASSWTSYEQYF
cdr3_nt: TGTGCCAGCAGCTGGACTAGCTACGAGCAGTACTTC

d_call: NA
j_call: TRBJ2-4
v_call: TRBV11-2
clone_size: once
cdr3_aa: CASSLEWLATDKPQYF
cdr3_nt: TGTGCCAGCAGCTTAGAATGGCTAGCCACGGACAAACCACAGTACTTC

d_call: TRBD1
j_call: TRBJ1-1
v_call: TRBV4-3
clone_size: NA
cdr3_aa: CASSLTLSGTDTEAFF
cdr3_nt: TGCGCCAGCAGCCTAACCCTATCCGGGACAGACACTGAAGCTTTCTTT

d_call: NA
j_call: TRBJ2-7
v_call: TRBV5-4
clone_size: few
cdr3_aa: CASSLVGEQYF
cdr3_nt: TGTGCCAGCAGCTTGGTGGGCGAGCAGTACTTC

d_call: NA
j_call: TRBJ2-7
v_call: TRBV4-1
clone_size: NA
cdr3_aa: CASSQETGKSYEQYF
cdr3_nt: TGCGCCAGCAGCCAAGAAACAGGGAAATCCTACGAGCAGTACTTC

d_call: TRBD1
j_call: TRBJ2-7
v_call: TRBV10-1
clone_size: NA
cdr3_aa: CASSVTRDSDSYEQYF
cdr3_nt: TGCGCCAGCAGTGTGACCCGGGACAGTGACTCCTACGAGCAGTACTTC

d_call: NA
j_call: TRBJ1-2
v_call: TRBV28
clone_size: NA
cdr3_aa: CASSWQEIGGYTF
cdr3_nt: TGTGCCAGCAGTTGGCAGGAGATCGGTGGCTACACCTTC

d_call: NA
j_call: TRBJ2-7
v_call: TRBV19
clone_size: NA
cdr3_aa: CASSPVAGHEQYF
cdr3_nt: TGTGCCAGTAGTCCCGTTGCTGGGCACGAGCAGTACTTC

d_call: TRBD1
j_call: TRBJ2-5
v_call: TRBV11-2
clone_size: NA
cdr3_aa: CASSLGGQIQETQYF
cdr3_nt: TGTGCCAGCAGCTTAGGGGGACAGATCCAAGAGACCCAGTACTTC

d_call: NA
j_call: TRBJ2-7
v_call: TRBV20-1
clone_size: NA
cdr3_aa: CSARTSAEQYF
cdr3_nt: TGCAGTGCAAGGACCTCCGCCGAGCAGTACTTC

d_call: NA
j_call: TRBJ1-2
v_call: TRBV28
clone_size: NA
cdr3_aa: CASSTRSGQTNYGYTF
cdr3_nt: TGTGCCAGCAGTACTCGTTCTGGACAAACAAACTATGGCTACACCTTC

d_call: NA
j_call: TRBJ2-5
v_call: TRBV6-6
clone_size: NA
cdr3_aa: CASSYSDRPATQYF
cdr3_nt: TGTGCCAGCAGTTACTCTGACAGACCCGCAACCCAGTACTTC

d_call: TRBD2
j_call: TRBJ2-1
v_call: TRBV10-1
clone_size: NA
cdr3_aa: CASSDRTSGSTEQFF
cdr3_nt: TGCGCCAGCAGTGACCGGACTAGCGGTAGTACTGAGCAGTTCTTC

d_call: NA
j_call: TRBJ2-1
v_call: TRBV7-9
clone_size: NA
cdr3_aa: CASSPPEGVSYNEQFF
cdr3_nt: TGTGCCAGCAGCCCCCCCGAGGGAGTCTCCTACAATGAGCAGTTCTTC

d_call: NA
j_call: TRBJ1-1
v_call: TRBV15
clone_size: NA
cdr3_aa: CATSRDMGLEAFF
cdr3_nt: TGTGCCACCAGCAGAGATATGGGCCTTGAAGCTTTCTTT

d_call: NA
j_call: TRBJ2-7
v_call: TRBV28
clone_size: NA
cdr3_aa: CASSLRHEGQYF
cdr3_nt: TGTGCCAGCAGTTTACGTCACGAGGGGCAGTACTTC

d_call: NA
j_call: TRBJ2-7
v_call: TRBV27
clone_size: NA
cdr3_aa: CASSPGAYEQYF
cdr3_nt: TGTGCCAGCAGCCCAGGGGCCTACGAGCAGTACTTC

d_call: NA
j_call: TRBJ1-6
v_call: TRBV6-1
clone_size: few
cdr3_aa: CASRQDLSYNSPLHF
cdr3_nt: TGTGCCAGCAGACAAGACCTCTCCTATAATTCACCCCTCCACTTT

d_call: NA
j_call: TRBJ2-3
v_call: TRBV2
clone_size: NA
cdr3_aa: CASSQRLVPDTQYF
cdr3_nt: TGTGCCAGCAGTCAGAGACTAGTTCCCGATACGCAGTATTTT

d_call: NA
j_call: TRBJ2-7
v_call: TRBV21-1
clone_size: NA
cdr3_aa: CASSIGPDSYEQYF
cdr3_nt: TGTGCCAGCAGCATCGGGCCGGACTCCTACGAGCAGTACTTC

d_call: TRBD2
j_call: TRBJ2-7
v_call: TRBV7-2
clone_size: NA
cdr3_aa: CASSLAKAGPAYEQYF
cdr3_nt: TGTGCCAGCAGCTTAGCAAAAGCGGGACCAGCCTACGAGCAGTACTTC

d_call: NA
j_call: TRBJ2-1
v_call: TRBV28
clone_size: NA
cdr3_aa: CASTPGLWDEQFF
cdr3_nt: TGTGCCAGCACCCCGGGCCTCTGGGATGAGCAGTTCTTC

d_call: NA
j_call: TRBJ1-4
v_call: TRBV5-6
clone_size: NA
cdr3_aa: CASSLGSPNEKLFF
cdr3_nt: TGTGCCAGCAGCTTAGGGTCGCCTAATGAAAAACTGTTTTTT

d_call: NA
j_call: TRBJ1-5
v_call: TRBV19
clone_size: NA
cdr3_aa: CASSIDALDGLNQPQHF
cdr3_nt: TGTGCCAGTAGTATAGATGCTTTGGACGGACTCAATCAGCCCCAGCATTTT

d_call: NA
j_call: TRBJ1-6
v_call: TRBV2
clone_size: NA
cdr3_aa: CASSEGPGTNSPLHF
cdr3_nt: TGTGCCAGCAGTGAAGGGCCGGGGACGAATTCACCCCTCCACTTT

d_call: TRBD1
j_call: TRBJ2-1
v_call: TRBV2
clone_size: NA
cdr3_aa: CASSDRTGVYNEQFF
cdr3_nt: TGTGCCAGCAGTGATCGGACAGGGGTCTACAATGAGCAGTTCTTC

d_call: NA
j_call: TRBJ2-1
v_call: TRBV5-4
clone_size: NA
cdr3_aa: CASSLGHVQFF
cdr3_nt: TGTGCCAGCAGCTTGGGACACGTGCAGTTCTTC

d_call: NA
j_call: TRBJ1-3
v_call: TRBV6-7
clone_size: NA
cdr3_aa: CASSTTVPLGNTIYF
cdr3_nt: TGTGCCAGCAGTACCACTGTGCCTCTGGGAAACACCATATATTTT

d_call: NA
j_call: TRBJ2-2
v_call: TRBV9
clone_size: NA
cdr3_aa: CASSVGAGLVTGELFF
cdr3_nt: TGTGCCAGCAGCGTAGGCGCAGGGTTAGTCACCGGGGAGCTGTTTTTT

d_call: TRBD2
j_call: TRBJ2-3
v_call: TRBV2
clone_size: NA
cdr3_aa: CASSILAGSTDTQYF
cdr3_nt: TGTGCCAGCAGTATTCTAGCGGGGAGTACAGATACGCAGTATTTT

d_call: NA
j_call: TRBJ2-7
v_call: TRBV28
clone_size: NA
cdr3_aa: CASSTKLDSSHEQYF
cdr3_nt: TGTGCCAGCAGTACCAAGCTGGACAGTTCTCACGAGCAGTACTTC

d_call: NA
j_call: TRBJ1-4
v_call: TRBV6-4
clone_size: NA
cdr3_aa: CASSGQGTTNEKLFF
cdr3_nt: TGTGCCAGCAGTGGCCAGGGAACGACTAATGAAAAACTGTTTTTT

d_call: NA
j_call: TRBJ2-7
v_call: TRBV7-9
clone_size: once
cdr3_aa: CASGVGSYEQYF
cdr3_nt: TGTGCCAGCGGCGTTGGCTCCTACGAGCAGTACTTC

d_call: TRBD2
j_call: TRBJ2-2
v_call: TRBV9
clone_size: NA
cdr3_aa: CASSVELAGNTGELFF
cdr3_nt: TGTGCCAGCAGCGTAGAACTAGCGGGGAACACCGGGGAGCTGTTTTTT

d_call: TRBD1
j_call: TRBJ2-7
v_call: TRBV11-3
clone_size: NA
cdr3_aa: CASSFDRGSEQYF
cdr3_nt: TGTGCCAGCAGCTTCGACAGGGGGTCCGAGCAGTACTTC

d_call: NA
j_call: TRBJ2-2
v_call: TRBV7-7
clone_size: NA
cdr3_aa: CASSFGAGELFF
cdr3_nt: TGTGCTAGCAGCTTTGGAGCCGGGGAGCTGTTTTTT

d_call: NA
j_call: TRBJ2-5
v_call: TRBV5-4
clone_size: NA
cdr3_aa: CASSKSGLQETQYF
cdr3_nt: TGTGCCAGCAGCAAGAGCGGGTTACAAGAGACCCAGTACTTC

d_call: TRBD1
j_call: TRBJ2-1
v_call: TRBV28
clone_size: NA
cdr3_aa: CASSLRTGVYNEQFF
cdr3_nt: TGTGCCAGCAGTCTCCGGACAGGGGTCTACAATGAGCAGTTCTTC

d_call: NA
j_call: TRBJ2-7
v_call: TRBV7-6
clone_size: few
cdr3_aa: CASSLAGAGYEQYF
cdr3_nt: TGTGCCAGCAGCTTAGCGGGGGCAGGCTACGAGCAGTACTTC